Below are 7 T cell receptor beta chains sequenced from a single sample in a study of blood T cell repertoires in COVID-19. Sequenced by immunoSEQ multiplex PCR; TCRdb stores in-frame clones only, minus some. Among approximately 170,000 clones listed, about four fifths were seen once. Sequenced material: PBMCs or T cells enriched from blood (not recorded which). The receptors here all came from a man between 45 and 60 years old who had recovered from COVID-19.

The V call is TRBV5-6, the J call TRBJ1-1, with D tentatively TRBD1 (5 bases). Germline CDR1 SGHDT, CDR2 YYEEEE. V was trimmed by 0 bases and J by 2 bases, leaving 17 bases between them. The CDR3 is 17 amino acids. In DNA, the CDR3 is TGTGCCAGCAGCTTGGGGGGCATTCTCCTCTTTAACACTGAAGCTTTCTTT. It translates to CASSLGGILLFNTEAFF.

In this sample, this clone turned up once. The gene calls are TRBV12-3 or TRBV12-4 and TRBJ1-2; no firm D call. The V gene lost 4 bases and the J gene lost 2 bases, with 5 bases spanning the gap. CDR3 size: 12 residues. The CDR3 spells CASSSGNYGYTF. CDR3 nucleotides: TGTGCCAGCAGTTCCGGGAACTATGGCTACACCTTC.

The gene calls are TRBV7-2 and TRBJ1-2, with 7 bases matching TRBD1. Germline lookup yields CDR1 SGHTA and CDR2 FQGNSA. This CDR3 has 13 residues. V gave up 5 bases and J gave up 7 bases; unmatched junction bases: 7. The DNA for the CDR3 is TGTGCCAGCAGCATGACAGGGCTACTTGGCTACACCTTC. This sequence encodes CASSMTGLLGYTF.

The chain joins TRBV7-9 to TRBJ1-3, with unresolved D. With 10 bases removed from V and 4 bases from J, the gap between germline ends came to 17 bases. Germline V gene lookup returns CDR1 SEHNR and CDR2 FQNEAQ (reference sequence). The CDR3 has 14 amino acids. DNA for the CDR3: TGTGCCACCGACCGGGAGAGTTACGGAAACACCATATATTTT. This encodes CATDRESYGNTIYF. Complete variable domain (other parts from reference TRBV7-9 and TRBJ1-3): DTGVSQNPRHKITKRGQNVTFRCDPISEHNRLYWYRQTLGQGPEFLTYFQNEAQLEKSRLLSDRFSAERPKGSFSTLEIQRTEQGDSAMYLCATDRESYGNTIYFGEGSWLTVV.

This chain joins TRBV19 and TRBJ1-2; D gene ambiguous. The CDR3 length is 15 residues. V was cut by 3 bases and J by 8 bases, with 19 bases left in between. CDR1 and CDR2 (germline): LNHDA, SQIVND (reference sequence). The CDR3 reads CASSILPDGRSGYTF. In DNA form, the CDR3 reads TGTGCCAGTAGTATCCTCCCCGATGGTAGGAGCGGCTACACCTTC.

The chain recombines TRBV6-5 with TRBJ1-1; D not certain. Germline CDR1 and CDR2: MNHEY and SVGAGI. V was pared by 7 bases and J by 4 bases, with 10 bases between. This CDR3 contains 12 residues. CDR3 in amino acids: CASIYLGTEAFF. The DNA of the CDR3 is TGTGCCAGCATCTACCTCGGCACTGAAGCTTTCTTT.

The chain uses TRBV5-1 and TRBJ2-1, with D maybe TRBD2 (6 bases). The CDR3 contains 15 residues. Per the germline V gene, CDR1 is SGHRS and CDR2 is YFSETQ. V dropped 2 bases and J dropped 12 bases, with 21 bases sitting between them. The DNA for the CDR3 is TGCGCCAGCAGCTTTGGCGGGACCACCAAGGCGGGGCAGTTCTTC. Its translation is CASSFGGTTKAGQFF.